These 11 T cell receptor beta chains originate from one sample sequenced in a study of CD8 T cells in ankylosing spondylitis. TCRdb re-called the 5' RACE reads through MiXCR, storing one row per CDR3 protein. The sample lists under 250,000 distinct CDR3 sequences, roughly a tenth seen once, with 2.5% to 3% in the top ten. Sequenced sample: blood, either unsorted or a sorted T cell fraction (not recorded which). The receptors were gathered from a male donor with ankylosing spondylitis or in good health (not recorded which).

This clonotype has just a few counts. The rearrangement uses TRBV6-5 and TRBJ2-3; maybe TRBD1 (5 bases). From germline, CDR1 is MNHEY and CDR2 SVGAGI. The V end lost 2 bases, the J end lost 0 bases, and 9 bases lay between the germline ends. The CDR3 spans 15 residues. The CDR3 loop reads CASSYIRGSTDTQYF. Here the CDR3 DNA reads TGTGCCAGCAGTTACATAAGGGGCAGCACAGATACGCAGTATTTT.

The chain combines TRBV5-1 with TRBJ2-3, with 10 bases matching TRBD1. The CDR3 length is 17 residues. J gave up 3 bases and V 4 bases, and 11 bases lay outside the gene matches. CDR1 is SGHRS, CDR2 YFSETQ, per germline. The CDR3 loop reads CASSLRDRGAGTDTQYF. Here the CDR3 DNA reads TGCGCCAGCAGCCTCCGGGACAGGGGAGCCGGAACAGATACGCAGTATTTT.

The sample holds a few counts of this clonotype. The chain employs TRBV2 and TRBJ1-4; D remains unclear. Germline CDR1 and CDR2: SNHLY and FYNNEI. V was shortened by 4 bases and J by 5 bases, with 14 bases between the two germline ends. The CDR3 spans 15 residues. CDR3 bases: TGTGCCAGCAGTGGATGGGCGGGCTCCAATGAAAAACTGTTTTTT. It is translated as CASSGWAGSNEKLFF.

V gene TRBV25-1 combines with J gene TRBJ2-7; the match to TRBD2 covers 13 bases. The germline V gene encodes CDR1 MGHDK and CDR2 SYGVNS. V gave up 4 bases and J gave up 2 bases; unmatched junction bases: 8. The CDR3 extends over 17 amino acids. This CDR3 reads CASSGVVGTSGAYEQYF. CDR3 bases: TGTGCCAGCAGTGGAGTTGTCGGGACTAGCGGGGCCTACGAGCAGTACTTC.

In this sample, this clonotype turned up many times. J is TRBJ1-1 and V is TRBV20-1; D may be TRBD1 (6 bases). This CDR3 contains 16 residues. Germline lookup yields CDR1 DFQATT and CDR2 SNEGSKA (reference sequence). Between the trimmed V and J ends, which lost 0 bases and 5 bases, there was a span of 19 bases. The CDR3 region has the DNA TGCAGTGCTAGAGATGAGGGGGGGCTGAGTTGGACTGAAGCTTTCTTT. Its protein product is CSARDEGGLSWTEAFF.

The chain has TRBV2 and TRBJ2-7; TRBD2 might be the D (5 bases). CDR1 is SNHLY, CDR2 FYNNEI, per germline. Trimming cost V 8 bases and J 0 bases, with 11 bases left between them. The CDR3 has 13 amino acids. CDR3 nucleotides: TGTGCCAGCGGGGAGACGATCTCCTACGAGCAGTACTTC. Its protein product is CASGETISYEQYF.

This clonotype has more than one count but fewer than ten. The V gene is TRBV30, the J gene TRBJ2-1; D is possibly TRBD1 (6 bases). Per germline, CDR1 GTSNPN and CDR2 SVGIG (reference sequence). With 4 bases removed from V and 7 bases from J, the gap between germline ends came to 11 bases. This CDR3 spans 12 amino acids. This CDR3 is CAWTGVRNEQFF. The CDR3 DNA reads TGTGCCTGGACAGGGGTTAGGAATGAGCAGTTCTTC.

This clonotype came up many times. V and J are TRBV5-1 and TRBJ1-1; the D gene is possibly TRBD1 (5 bases). With 3 bases removed from V and 8 bases from J, the gap between germline ends came to 14 bases. The CDR3 runs to 13 residues. Germline V gene lookup returns CDR1 SGHRS and CDR2 YFSETQ. CDR3 loop: CASSSGALGEAFF. CDR3 DNA sequence: TGCGCCAGCAGCTCCGGGGCCCTCGGGGAAGCTTTCTTT.

At least ten counts were recorded for this clonotype. CDR3 amino acids: CATSRGLAEGFGSYNEQFF. The DNA of the CDR3 is TGTGCCACCAGCAGAGGACTAGCGGAAGGCTTTGGGTCCTACAATGAGCAGTTCTTC. V is TRBV15 and J is TRBJ2-1, with 9 bases matching TRBD2. CDR1 is LNHNV, CDR2 YYDKDF, per germline (reference sequence). The CDR3 runs 19 residues. The V gene end was trimmed by 1 base and the J gene end by 1 base; junction bases not matched to a gene: 11.

This clonotype turned up a few times. Mismatch with germline at one junction end may stem from a read error. The gene calls are TRBV7-2 and TRBJ1-1; D is unresolved. From germline, CDR1 is SGHTA and CDR2 FQGNSA. The CDR3 runs 11 residues. CDR3 in DNA: TGTGCCAGCAGCTTCCGGACTTACGGGATCTTT. This gives the protein CASSFRTYGIF.

In this sample, this clonotype turned up many times. The J gene is TRBJ1-5, the V gene TRBV9; TRBD1 matches 9 bases. Per germline, CDR1 SGDLS and CDR2 YYNGEE. V lost 3 bases to trimming and J lost 0 bases; unmatched junction nucleotides: 4. The CDR3 is 16 amino acids. The CDR3 loop reads CASSAGTGNSNQPQHF. In nucleotides, the CDR3 is TGTGCCAGCAGCGCCGGGACAGGGAATAGCAATCAGCCCCAGCATTTT.